The rows below give T cell receptor beta chains drawn from one sample of a study of cytotoxic CD8 clonotypes in ibrutinib-treated CLL. TCRdb's table, derived via immunoSEQ multiplex PCR, lists solely in-frame clones and lacks some. The sample lists roughly 300,000 clones, 76% occurring once. This material consisted of PBMCs, taken at disease progression, from a patient treated with ibrutinib. The receptors stem from a human donor with chronic lymphocytic leukemia. Each CDR3 is given with its conserved first and last residue. D genes are given only for firm matches. Size is omitted from some rows. Given values are once, few, many or a class for expanded clones.

v_call: TRBV7-9; clone_size: -; j_call: TRBJ1-5; d_call: TRBD1; cdr3_aa: CASSLFSSGDRNDNQPQHF; cdr3_nt: TGTGCCAGCAGCTTATTTTCATCGGGGGACAGAAACGACAATCAGCCCCAGCATTTT
v_call: TRBV7-3; clone_size: -; j_call: TRBJ2-1; d_call: TRBD1; cdr3_aa: CASSLTLKGQGAQKFF; cdr3_nt: TGTGCCAGCAGCTTAACCCTCAAAGGACAGGGGGCGCAGAAGTTCTTC
v_call: TRBV7-2; clone_size: -; j_call: TRBJ2-7; d_call: TRBD2; cdr3_aa: CASSPGLAGGPEQYF; cdr3_nt: TGTGCCAGCAGCCCCGGACTAGCGGGAGGGCCGGAGCAGTACTTC
v_call: TRBV7-2; clone_size: -; j_call: TRBJ2-7; d_call: TRBD1; cdr3_aa: CASSKGQGSEQYF; cdr3_nt: TGTGCCAGCAGCAAGGGACAGGGATCCGAGCAGTACTTC
v_call: TRBV21-1; clone_size: once; j_call: TRBJ2-7; d_call: -; cdr3_aa: CASSKRRPTGGLYEQYF; cdr3_nt: TGTGCCAGCAGCAAACGACGTCCAACAGGGGGCCTCTACGAGCAGTACTTC
v_call: TRBV18; clone_size: -; j_call: TRBJ1-1; d_call: -; cdr3_aa: CASSRDRLEAFF; cdr3_nt: TGTGCCAGCTCCCGCGACAGGTTAGAAGCTTTCTTT
v_call: TRBV2; clone_size: -; j_call: TRBJ2-1; d_call: TRBD2; cdr3_aa: CASSSAGGGSYNEQFF; cdr3_nt: TGTGCCAGCAGCTCAGCGGGAGGAGGCTCCTACAATGAGCAGTTCTTC
v_call: TRBV29-1; clone_size: -; j_call: TRBJ2-2; d_call: -; cdr3_aa: CSVRLGTGELFF; cdr3_nt: TGCAGCGTTCGGCTGGGGACCGGGGAGCTGTTTTTT
v_call: TRBV10-2; clone_size: few; j_call: TRBJ1-3; d_call: -; cdr3_aa: CASGGPGNTIYF; cdr3_nt: TGCGCCAGCGGGGGCCCTGGAAACACCATATATTTT
v_call: TRBV18; clone_size: few; j_call: TRBJ1-5; d_call: -; cdr3_aa: CASSARQQENSNQPQHF; cdr3_nt: TGTGCCAGCTCAGCTCGACAACAGGAGAATAGCAATCAGCCCCAGCATTTT
v_call: TRBV9; clone_size: -; j_call: TRBJ2-3; d_call: TRBD1; cdr3_aa: CASSAWDSETDTQYF; cdr3_nt: TGTGCCAGCAGCGCCTGGGACAGCGAAACAGATACGCAGTATTTT
v_call: TRBV29-1; clone_size: -; j_call: TRBJ1-1; d_call: TRBD1; cdr3_aa: CSVEAKGARGTEAFF; cdr3_nt: TGCAGCGTTGAAGCAAAGGGGGCAAGGGGCACTGAAGCTTTCTTT
v_call: TRBV18; clone_size: -; j_call: TRBJ2-5; d_call: -; cdr3_aa: CASSRGEPGLRQETQYF; cdr3_nt: TGTGCCAGCTCAAGAGGCGAACCGGGACTCCGACAAGAGACCCAGTACTTC
v_call: TRBV23-1; clone_size: -; j_call: TRBJ2-7; d_call: TRBD2; cdr3_aa: CASTKFGTPPNSGKVNEQYF; cdr3_nt: TGCGCCAGCACAAAATTTGGGACCCCGCCGAATAGCGGGAAAGTAAACGAGCAGTACTTC
v_call: TRBV27; clone_size: -; j_call: TRBJ2-1; d_call: -; cdr3_aa: CASSFSGISSYNEQFF; cdr3_nt: TGTGCCAGCAGTTTCTCCGGGATTTCGTCATACAATGAGCAGTTCTTC
v_call: TRBV19; clone_size: -; j_call: TRBJ2-1; d_call: -; cdr3_aa: CASSLLGVNEQFF; cdr3_nt: TGTGCCAGTAGTCTACTAGGAGTCAATGAGCAGTTCTTC
v_call: TRBV5-1; clone_size: -; j_call: TRBJ2-5; d_call: -; cdr3_aa: CASSLERTETQYF; cdr3_nt: TGCGCCAGCAGCTTGGAGCGCACGGAGACCCAGTACTTC
v_call: TRBV11-2; clone_size: -; j_call: TRBJ1-4; d_call: TRBD1; cdr3_aa: CASSLAQDRGEKLFF; cdr3_nt: TGTGCCAGCAGCTTAGCCCAGGACAGGGGGGAAAAACTGTTTTTT
v_call: TRBV28; clone_size: -; j_call: TRBJ2-1; d_call: TRBD2; cdr3_aa: CASSGYSGTSGYNEQFF; cdr3_nt: TGTGCCAGCAGTGGATATTCCGGGACTAGCGGCTACAATGAGCAGTTCTTC
v_call: TRBV7-6; clone_size: -; j_call: TRBJ2-3; d_call: TRBD1; cdr3_aa: CASSRGQPKGADTQYF; cdr3_nt: TGTGCCAGCAGCAGGGGACAGCCTAAAGGAGCAGATACGCAGTATTTT
v_call: TRBV27; clone_size: -; j_call: TRBJ2-3; d_call: -; cdr3_aa: CASSLAGSTDTQYF; cdr3_nt: TGTGCCAGCAGTTTAGCGGGAAGCACAGATACGCAGTATTTT
v_call: TRBV9; clone_size: -; j_call: TRBJ2-3; d_call: -; cdr3_aa: CASSVDGVSTDTQYF; cdr3_nt: TGTGCCAGCAGCGTAGACGGGGTGAGCACAGATACGCAGTATTTT
v_call: TRBV28; clone_size: -; j_call: TRBJ1-5; d_call: -; cdr3_aa: CASSLINQPQHF; cdr3_nt: TGTGCCAGCAGTTTAATCAATCAGCCCCAGCATTTT
v_call: TRBV4-1; clone_size: -; j_call: TRBJ2-7; d_call: -; cdr3_aa: CASSQEMGRAYEQYF; cdr3_nt: TGCGCCAGCAGCCAAGAAATGGGAAGGGCCTACGAGCAGTACTTC
v_call: TRBV4-1; clone_size: -; j_call: TRBJ1-1; d_call: TRBD1; cdr3_aa: CASSFTGDTEAFF; cdr3_nt: TGCGCCAGCAGCTTTACAGGGGACACTGAAGCTTTCTTT
v_call: TRBV9; clone_size: few; j_call: TRBJ2-7; d_call: -; cdr3_aa: CASSVGWQDYEQYF; cdr3_nt: TGTGCCAGCAGCGTAGGATGGCAAGACTACGAGCAGTACTTC
v_call: TRBV6-5; clone_size: -; j_call: TRBJ1-4; d_call: -; cdr3_aa: CASTFRRGPNEKLFF; cdr3_nt: TGTGCCAGCACATTCCGTCGGGGGCCTAATGAAAAACTGTTTTTT
v_call: TRBV7-2; clone_size: few; j_call: TRBJ2-3; d_call: -; cdr3_aa: CASSPPGAGAADTQYF; cdr3_nt: TGTGCCAGCAGCCCCCCGGGGGCGGGTGCGGCAGATACGCAGTATTTT
v_call: TRBV10-2; clone_size: -; j_call: TRBJ2-4; d_call: -; cdr3_aa: CASSESGPLAKNIQYF; cdr3_nt: TGCGCCAGCAGTGAGTCGGGGCCTCTAGCCAAAAACATTCAGTACTTC
v_call: TRBV28; clone_size: -; j_call: TRBJ2-2; d_call: TRBD2; cdr3_aa: CASSFPGVSSGNWPGELFF; cdr3_nt: TGTGCCAGCAGTTTCCCGGGGGTATCTAGCGGGAACTGGCCCGGGGAGCTGTTTTTT
v_call: TRBV6-1; clone_size: -; j_call: TRBJ2-7; d_call: -; cdr3_aa: CASVERPSYEQYF; cdr3_nt: TGTGCCAGTGTTGAACGTCCCTCCTACGAGCAGTACTTC
v_call: TRBV5-1; clone_size: -; j_call: TRBJ1-2; d_call: -; cdr3_aa: CASSLSGGGSYGYTF; cdr3_nt: TGCGCCAGCAGCTTGAGCGGGGGAGGTAGCTATGGCTACACCTTC
v_call: TRBV21-1; clone_size: -; j_call: TRBJ2-7; d_call: -; cdr3_aa: CASSKAHWTGNEQYF; cdr3_nt: TGTGCCAGCAGCAAAGCGCACTGGACAGGGAACGAGCAGTACTTC
v_call: TRBV7-9; clone_size: -; j_call: TRBJ2-5; d_call: -; cdr3_aa: CASSDNPRKGETQYF; cdr3_nt: TGTGCCAGCAGCGATAACCCCCGGAAGGGGGAGACCCAGTACTTC
v_call: TRBV5-4; clone_size: once; j_call: TRBJ2-2; d_call: -; cdr3_aa: CASSLDANTGELFF; cdr3_nt: TGTGCCAGCAGCTTAGACGCGAACACCGGGGAGCTGTTTTTT
v_call: TRBV2; clone_size: -; j_call: TRBJ2-2; d_call: TRBD2; cdr3_aa: CAMTSGINTGELFF; cdr3_nt: TGTGCCATGACTAGCGGGATTAACACCGGGGAGCTGTTTTTT
v_call: TRBV27; clone_size: -; j_call: TRBJ2-1; d_call: TRBD2; cdr3_aa: CASSTNGASGSYEQFF; cdr3_nt: TGTGCCAGCAGCACTAATGGGGCTAGCGGGAGCTATGAGCAGTTCTTC
v_call: TRBV9; clone_size: few; j_call: TRBJ2-3; d_call: -; cdr3_aa: CASSVGTDTQYF; cdr3_nt: TGTGCCAGCAGCGTAGGTACAGATACGCAGTATTTT
v_call: TRBV5-7; clone_size: -; j_call: TRBJ1-2; d_call: TRBD1; cdr3_aa: CASSTRTGLPYGYTF; cdr3_nt: TGTGCCAGCAGCACCCGGACAGGTCTTCCTTATGGCTACACCTTC
v_call: TRBV4-3; clone_size: -; j_call: TRBJ2-7; d_call: TRBD1; cdr3_aa: CASSRGQGSDEQYF; cdr3_nt: TGCGCCAGCAGCCGCGGACAGGGATCCGACGAGCAGTACTTC
v_call: TRBV5-1; clone_size: -; j_call: TRBJ2-3; d_call: -; cdr3_aa: CASSPAVSLDTQYF; cdr3_nt: TGCGCCAGCAGCCCGGCGGTCAGCTTAGATACGCAGTATTTT
v_call: TRBV5-1; clone_size: -; j_call: TRBJ1-5; d_call: -; cdr3_aa: CASSLVSGGNQPQHF; cdr3_nt: TGCGCCAGCAGCTTGGTGTCAGGGGGCAATCAGCCCCAGCATTTT
v_call: TRBV10-2; clone_size: -; j_call: TRBJ2-7; d_call: -; cdr3_aa: CASSVGGGGEQYF; cdr3_nt: TGCGCCAGCAGTGTTGGTGGAGGGGGCGAGCAGTACTTC
v_call: TRBV9; clone_size: few; j_call: TRBJ2-7; d_call: TRBD1; cdr3_aa: CASTPGQGTYEQYF; cdr3_nt: TGTGCCAGCACGCCGGGACAGGGTACCTACGAGCAGTACTTC
v_call: TRBV5-1; clone_size: -; j_call: TRBJ1-1; d_call: -; cdr3_aa: CASSLGKTAEAFF; cdr3_nt: TGCGCCAGCAGCTTGGGGAAGACAGCCGAAGCTTTCTTT